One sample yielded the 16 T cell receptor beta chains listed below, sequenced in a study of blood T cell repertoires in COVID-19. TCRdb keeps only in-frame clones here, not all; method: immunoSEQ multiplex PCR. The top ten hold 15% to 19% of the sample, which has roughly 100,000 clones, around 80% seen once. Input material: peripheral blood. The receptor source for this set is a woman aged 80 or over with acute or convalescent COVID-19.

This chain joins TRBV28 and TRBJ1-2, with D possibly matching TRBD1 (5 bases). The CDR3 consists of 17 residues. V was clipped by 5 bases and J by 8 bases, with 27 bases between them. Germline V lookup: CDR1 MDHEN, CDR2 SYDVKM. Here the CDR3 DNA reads TGTGCCAGCAGTCCATCCGAGGGGAGGGGAGGGTCGCGAGGCTACACCTTC. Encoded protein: CASSPSEGRGGSRGYTF.

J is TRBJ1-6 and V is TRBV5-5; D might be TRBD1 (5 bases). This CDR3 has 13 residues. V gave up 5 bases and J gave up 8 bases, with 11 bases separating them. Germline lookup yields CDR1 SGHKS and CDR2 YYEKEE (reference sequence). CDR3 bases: TGTGCCAGCAGAATTGGAGGGGATTCACCCCTCCACTTT. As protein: CASRIGGDSPLHF.

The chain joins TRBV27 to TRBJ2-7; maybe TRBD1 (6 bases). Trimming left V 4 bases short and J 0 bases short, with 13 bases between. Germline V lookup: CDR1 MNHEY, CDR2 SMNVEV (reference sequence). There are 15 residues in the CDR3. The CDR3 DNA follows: TGTGCCAGCAGTTCACATGGGACACTCTCCTACGAGCAGTACGTC. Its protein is CASSSHGTLSYEQYV.

The CDR3 sequence: CASRKPGGNGYTF. The DNA of the CDR3 is TGTGCCAGCAGGAAACCAGGGGGAAATGGCTACACCTTC. The gene calls are TRBV6-5 and TRBJ1-2, with TRBD1 matching over 7 bases. V trimming: 6 bases; J trimming: 6 bases; junction bases outside the gene matches: 7. This CDR3 is built from 13 residues. The germline CDR1 and CDR2 sequences are MNHEY and SVGAGI.

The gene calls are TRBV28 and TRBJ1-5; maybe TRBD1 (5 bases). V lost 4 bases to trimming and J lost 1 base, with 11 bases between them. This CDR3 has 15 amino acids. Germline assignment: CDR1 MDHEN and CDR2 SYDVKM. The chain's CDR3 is CASSSSGRSNQPQHF. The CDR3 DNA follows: TGTGCCAGCAGTTCCTCAGGGAGGAGCAATCAGCCCCAGCATTTT.

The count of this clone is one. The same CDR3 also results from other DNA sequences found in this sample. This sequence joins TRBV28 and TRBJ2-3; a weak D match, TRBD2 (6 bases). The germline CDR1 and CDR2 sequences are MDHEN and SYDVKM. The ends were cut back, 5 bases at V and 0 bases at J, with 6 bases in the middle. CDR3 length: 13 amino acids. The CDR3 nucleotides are TGTGCCAGCAGTAGCGGGAGCACAGATACGCAGTATTTT. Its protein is CASSSGSTDTQYF. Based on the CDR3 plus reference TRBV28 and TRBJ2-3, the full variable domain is DVKVTQSSRYLVKRTGEKVFLECVQDMDHENMFWYRQDPGLGLRLIYFSYDVKMKEKGDIPEGYSVSREKKERFSLILESASTNQTSMYLCASSSGSTDTQYFGPGTRLTVL.

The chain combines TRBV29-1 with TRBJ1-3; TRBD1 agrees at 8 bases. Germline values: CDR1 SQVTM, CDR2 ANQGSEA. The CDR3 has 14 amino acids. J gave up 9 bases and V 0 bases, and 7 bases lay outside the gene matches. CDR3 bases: TGCAGCGTTGAAGACAGGGGGCACACTTCCACCATATATTTT. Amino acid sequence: CSVEDRGHTSTIYF.

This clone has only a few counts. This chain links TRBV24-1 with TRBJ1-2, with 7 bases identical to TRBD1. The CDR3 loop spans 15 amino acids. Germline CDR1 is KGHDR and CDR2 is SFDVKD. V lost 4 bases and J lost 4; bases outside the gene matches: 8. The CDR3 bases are TGTGCCACCAGTGACCCGACAGGGTCGGGCTATGGCTACACCTTC. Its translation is CATSDPTGSGYGYTF.

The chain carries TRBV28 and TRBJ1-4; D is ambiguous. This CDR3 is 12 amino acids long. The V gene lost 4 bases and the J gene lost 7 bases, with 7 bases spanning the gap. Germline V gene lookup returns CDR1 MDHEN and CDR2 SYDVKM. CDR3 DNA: TGTGCCAGCAGTTCCGGAGCTGAAAAACTGTTTTTT. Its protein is CASSSGAEKLFF.

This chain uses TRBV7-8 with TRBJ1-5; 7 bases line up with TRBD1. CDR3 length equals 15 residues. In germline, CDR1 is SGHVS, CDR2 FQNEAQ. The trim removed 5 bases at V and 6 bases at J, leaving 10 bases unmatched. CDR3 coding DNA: TGTGCCAGCAGCCGAGGGAGGGGGCAAGGTCAGCCCCAGCATTTT. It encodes CASSRGRGQGQPQHF.

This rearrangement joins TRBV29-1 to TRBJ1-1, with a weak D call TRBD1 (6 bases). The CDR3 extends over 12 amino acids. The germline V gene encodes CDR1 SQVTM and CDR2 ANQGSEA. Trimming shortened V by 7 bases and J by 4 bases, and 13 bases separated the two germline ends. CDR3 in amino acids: CSGATGTTEAFF. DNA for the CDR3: TGCAGCGGCGCCACAGGGACCACTGAAGCTTTCTTT.

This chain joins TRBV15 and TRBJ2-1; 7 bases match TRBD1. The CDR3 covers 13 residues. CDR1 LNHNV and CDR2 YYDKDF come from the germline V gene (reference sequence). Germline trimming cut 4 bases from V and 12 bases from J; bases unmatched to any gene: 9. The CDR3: CATSIRTGDGQFF. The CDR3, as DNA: TGTGCCACCAGCATTAGAACAGGGGACGGGCAGTTCTTC.

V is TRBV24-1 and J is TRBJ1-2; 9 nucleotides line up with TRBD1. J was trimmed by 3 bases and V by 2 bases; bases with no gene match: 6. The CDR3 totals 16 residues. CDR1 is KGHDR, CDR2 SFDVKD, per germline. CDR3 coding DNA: TGTGCCACCAGTGATTCCGGGACAGGGAGGGACTATGGCTACACCTTC. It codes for CATSDSGTGRDYGYTF.

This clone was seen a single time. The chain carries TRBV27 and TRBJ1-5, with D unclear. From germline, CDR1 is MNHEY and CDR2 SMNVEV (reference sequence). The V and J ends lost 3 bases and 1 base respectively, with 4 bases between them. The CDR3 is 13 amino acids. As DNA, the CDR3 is TGTGCCAGCAGTTTGAGGAGCAATCAGCCCCAGCATTTT. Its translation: CASSLRSNQPQHF.

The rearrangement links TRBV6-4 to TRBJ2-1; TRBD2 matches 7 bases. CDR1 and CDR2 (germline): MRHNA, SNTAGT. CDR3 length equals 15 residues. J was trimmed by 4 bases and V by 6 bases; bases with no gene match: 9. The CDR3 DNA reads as TGTGCCAGCAGCGCCCCCCCGGGAGGATACAATGAGCAGTTCTTC. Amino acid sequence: CASSAPPGGYNEQFF.

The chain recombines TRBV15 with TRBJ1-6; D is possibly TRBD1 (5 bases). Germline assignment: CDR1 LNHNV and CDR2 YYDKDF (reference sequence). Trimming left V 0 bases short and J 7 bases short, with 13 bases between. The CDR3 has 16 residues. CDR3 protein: CATSREVSRANSPLHF. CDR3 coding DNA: TGTGCCACCAGCAGAGAAGTGAGCAGGGCCAATTCACCCCTCCACTTT.